This is a list of T cell receptor beta chains from one sample in a study of cytomegalovirus exposure and HLA in healthy donors. Method: immunoSEQ multiplex PCR; TCRdb's copy keeps in-frame clones and lacks some. This sample has 110,000 or so clones, with 65% to 80% found just once. Sample: PBMCs. These TCRs come from a female donor in good health and CMV-seronegative. CDR3s include the opening cysteine and the closing phenylalanine or tryptophan. The D gene is left open where the match is weak. Expanded clones are given a class, and other clones once, few, many or no size at all.

- TRBJ2-7 - TRBV2 CASFPPGYEQYF TGTGCCAGCTTCCCCCCAGGATACGAGCAGTACTTC
once TRBJ1-2 TRBD1 TRBV10-3 CAISGTGLNYGYTF TGTGCCATCAGTGGGACAGGGTTGAACTATGGCTACACCTTC
- TRBJ1-5 TRBD1 TRBV6-1 CASSDVTGTASNQPQHF TGTGCCAGCAGTGACGTGACAGGGACAGCTAGCAATCAGCCCCAGCATTTT
- TRBJ2-2 TRBD2 TRBV19 CASSGLAGGKRAGELFF TGTGCCAGTAGTGGACTAGCGGGGGGAAAACGGGCCGGGGAGCTGTTTTTT
- TRBJ2-7 - TRBV9 CASSVEGGGTYEQYF TGTGCCAGCAGCGTAGAAGGGGGGGGGACCTACGAGCAGTACTTC
- TRBJ1-3 - TRBV4-3 CASSQDPPGQNSGNTIYF TGCGCCAGCAGCCAAGACCCCCCAGGACAGAACTCTGGAAACACCATATATTTT
- TRBJ2-7 - TRBV18 CASSPQGNEQYF TGTGCCAGCTCACCCCAGGGTAACGAGCAGTACTTC
- TRBJ1-1 TRBD1 TRBV6-5 CASSYMTGGTEAFF TGTGCCAGCAGTTATATGACAGGGGGGACTGAAGCTTTCTTT
- TRBJ1-1 - TRBV7-2 CASSLGRTEAFF TGTGCCAGCAGCCTCGGTCGAACTGAAGCTTTCTTT
- TRBJ2-5 - TRBV10-3 CAISDQVGETQYF TGTGCCATCAGTGACCAGGTTGGGGAGACCCAGTACTTC
- TRBJ1-1 - TRBV12-5 CASGPPVNTEAFF TGTGCTAGTGGTCCCCCGGTGAACACTGAAGCTTTCTTT
- TRBJ1-1 TRBD1 TRBV5-5 CASSLDRGFDRAFF TGTGCCAGCAGCTTGGACAGGGGTTTTGATCGGGCTTTCTTT
- TRBJ2-7 - TRBV10-2 CASRGSTTYEQYF TGCGCCAGCAGGGGATCGACTACCTACGAGCAGTACTTC
- TRBJ2-7 - TRBV19 CASTSDSYEQYF TGTGCCAGTACCTCGGACAGCTACGAGCAGTACTTC
- TRBJ2-2 TRBD1 TRBV7-6 CASSHWTGGPNTGELFF TGTGCCAGCAGCCACTGGACAGGGGGCCCGAACACCGGGGAGCTGTTTTTT
once TRBJ2-1 - TRBV20-1 CSVGASNEQFF TGCAGTGTAGGGGCTAGCAATGAGCAGTTCTTC
- TRBJ2-1 - TRBV4-1 CASSQEESVSGEQFF TGCGCCAGCAGCCAAGAAGAGTCCGTTTCAGGTGAGCAGTTCTTC
- TRBJ2-5 TRBD2 TRBV9 CASSAGLAEYQETQYF TGTGCCAGCAGCGCGGGACTAGCGGAGTATCAAGAGACCCAGTACTTC
- TRBJ1-5 - TRBV15 CATSRGRAQGNQPQHF TGTGCCACCAGCAGAGGGCGGGCCCAGGGCAATCAGCCCCAGCATTTT
- TRBJ1-2 - TRBV5-6 CASSLRDRPYGYTF TGTGCCAGCAGCTTGCGCGACAGGCCCTATGGCTACACCTTC
- TRBJ2-7 TRBD1 TRBV11-2 CASSYGTGTTPDF TGTGCCAGCAGCTACGGGACAGGGACTACGCCAGACTTC